This T cell receptor (beta chain) was profiled in a study of radiotherapy plus CTLA-4 blockade in lung cancer. For the study at large: Patients showed objective responses in about 20% of cases, and disease control was achieved by less than 35%.

CDR3 length: 15 residues. Germline V lookup: CDR1 SGDLS, CDR2 YYNGEE. V was pared by 3 bases and J by 4 bases, with 7 bases of the junction left unmatched. This clone was seen more than once but under ten times. Its antigen is unidentified. The method was immunoSEQ multiplex PCR; TCRdb's version includes in-frame clones alone and lacks a portion of them. The sample lists some 60,000 clones, 76% occurring once. Study conclusions and caveats: Following radiotherapy plus ipilimumab, tumor-derived TCR clones expanded in the blood.

The TCR sequence derives from a human donor with non-small cell lung cancer who had a complete response to radiotherapy plus ipilimumab. The rearrangement uses TRBV9 and TRBJ2-1; the match to TRBD1 covers 7 bases. The sample in question was peripheral blood, obtained from a patient treated with radiotherapy plus ipilimumab. CDR3 protein: CASSEAGTEYNEQFF. In nucleotides, the CDR3 is TGTGCCAGCAGCGAGGCCGGGACAGAGTACAATGAGCAGTTCTTC.